One sample yielded the 29 T cell receptor beta chains listed below, sequenced in a study of blood T cells in healthy people across ages (dated by TCRdb to 2013 to 2016). Libraries were constructed by 5' RACE. The data were produced on an Illumina HiSeq 2500. A second roughly 6 to 11 cycle PCR used a sample-barcoded 5' primer and a J-beta primer mix. The raw public reads went through TCRdb reprocessing: fastp at Q25, MiXCR clone calling, in-frame beta chains kept. Rows are combined by CDR3 protein, so each entry shows the most common genes and DNA. Across this sample there are about a million distinct CDR3 sequences, with roughly half seen only once. The ten most abundant clones make up around a fifth of the sample. The source material was blood. The receptors here all came from a woman aged 60-75 years in good health.

The rearrangement joins TRBV6-2 or TRBV6-3 to TRBJ1-4; D is perhaps TRBD1 (6 bases). Germline V gene data show CDR1 as MNHEY and CDR2 as SVGEGT. V was pared by 2 bases and J by 10 bases, with 14 bases between. This CDR3 contains 14 residues. Here the CDR3 reads CASSYGARGGKLFF. As DNA, the CDR3 is TGTGCCAGCAGTTACGGTGCGCGAGGGGGAAAACTGTTTTTT.

The chain has TRBV20-1 and TRBJ2-1; the match to TRBD2 covers 7 bases. Germline loops: CDR1 DFQATT, CDR2 SNEGSKA (reference sequence). The V and J ends lost 3 bases and 6 bases, in that order; junction bases with no gene match: 14. This CDR3 contains 16 residues. The CDR3 sequence is CSARDNFAGETNEQFF. DNA for the CDR3: TGCAGTGCTAGGGATAATTTTGCGGGAGAGACCAATGAGCAGTTCTTC.

This clonotype has just a few counts. The chain links TRBV4-1 to TRBJ1-2, with D hard to call. This CDR3 spans 14 amino acids. Germline V gene sequence: CDR1 MGHRA, CDR2 YSYEKL. V was cut by 0 bases and J by 2 bases, with 7 bases left in between. In DNA form, the CDR3 reads TGCGCCAGCAGCCAAGATGACTCAAACTATGGCTACACCTTC. Protein sequence: CASSQDDSNYGYTF.

With regard to this clonotype: Germline and junction disagree at one end, which may indicate a read error. The chain recombines TRBV7-2 with TRBJ2-1; D call uncertain. CDR1 SGHTA and CDR2 FQGNSA come from the germline V gene. This CDR3 region has 12 residues. This chain's CDR3 is CASSLLANGQFF. The CDR3 DNA sequence: TGTGCCAGCAGCTTATTGGCGAATGGGCAGTTCTTC.

This chain links TRBV2 with TRBJ1-5; D unresolved. The germline CDR1 and CDR2 sequences are SNHLY and FYNNEI. The V end was cut by 8 bases, the J end by 4 bases, with 15 bases between. The CDR3 totals 14 residues. The CDR3 DNA reads TGTGCCAGCGGTCGAAGCAGTGCAAATCAGCCCCAGCATTTT. Translating gives CASGRSSANQPQHF.

In this sample, this clonotype turned up a few times. This sequence joins TRBV12-3 or TRBV12-4 and TRBJ1-1; 9 positions match TRBD1. Trimming at V came to 5 bases and at J to 5 bases, leaving 3 bases not matched to a gene. The CDR3 is 13 amino acids. CDR3 DNA sequence: TGTGCCAGCAGTGCGACAGGGGGGACTGAAGCTTTCTTT. Translating gives CASSATGGTEAFF.

The rearrangement joins TRBV29-1 to TRBJ1-5; no definite D call. This CDR3 comprises 16 residues. Trimming shortened V by 5 bases and J by 2 bases, and 19 bases separated the two germline ends. Germline-derived CDR1 and CDR2 are SQVTM and ANQGSEA. The CDR3 is CSVIGGAGVGNQPQHF. The CDR3 DNA sequence: TGCAGCGTTATTGGTGGAGCCGGAGTGGGCAATCAGCCCCAGCATTTT.

V and J are TRBV28 and TRBJ2-7; D is possibly TRBD1 (6 bases). Trimming left V 6 bases short and J 2 bases short, with 11 bases between. The germline V gene has CDR1 MDHEN and CDR2 SYDVKM. The CDR3 has 13 residues. The CDR3 sequence: CASRGTKPYEQYF. The CDR3 DNA reads TGTGCCAGCAGGGGGACAAAACCCTACGAGCAGTACTTC.

The chain carries TRBV10-2 and TRBJ2-7, with 15 bases identical to TRBD2. This CDR3 contains 14 residues. Germline trimming cut 7 bases from V and 6 bases from J; bases unmatched to any gene: 4. Looked up from germline, CDR1 is WSHSY and CDR2 is SAAADI. CDR3 bases: TGCGCCAGCATCCCGGGACTAGCGGGAGGCGAGCAGTACTTC. It yields the protein CASIPGLAGGEQYF.

The J gene is TRBJ2-1, the V gene TRBV7-2, with D hard to call. Germline CDR1 is SGHTA and CDR2 is FQGNSA. With 2 bases removed from V and 3 bases from J, the gap between germline ends came to 11 bases. The CDR3 sequence is 15 residues long. This chain's CDR3 is CASSLRMGRYNEQFF. CDR3 nucleotide sequence: TGTGCCAGCAGCTTACGTATGGGTCGCTACAATGAGCAGTTCTTC.

The genes are TRBV4-1 and TRBJ1-6; tentatively, D is TRBD1 (5 bases). The germline V and J ends were trimmed by 1 base and 10 bases, with 14 bases remaining between them. Germline V gene data show CDR1 as MGHRA and CDR2 as YSYEKL. The length of the CDR3 is 15 residues. CDR3 DNA: TGCGCCAGCAGCCAAGTTGTCGCAGGGAAGTCACCCCTCCACTTT. This sequence encodes CASSQVVAGKSPLHF.

This rearrangement joins TRBV2 to TRBJ2-1; D perhaps matches TRBD2 (6 bases). Germline V gene lookup returns CDR1 SNHLY and CDR2 FYNNEI. V was trimmed by 3 bases and J by 2 bases, leaving 14 bases between them. The CDR3 is made up of 16 amino acids. CDR3 sequence (DNA): TGTGCCAGCAGTGACGTGAGGGAGGCGACCTACAATGAGCAGTTCTTC. Its protein is CASSDVREATYNEQFF.

V usage is TRBV7-2 and J usage is TRBJ1-5, with TRBD1 identical over 7 bases. The V gene end was trimmed by 5 bases and the J gene end by 7 bases; junction bases not matched to a gene: 11. From germline, CDR1 is SGHTA and CDR2 FQGNSA. The CDR3 is 15 amino acids. The CDR3 sequence is CASSQAQGRGQPQHF. The DNA of the CDR3 is TGTGCCAGCAGCCAAGCACAGGGGAGGGGGCAGCCCCAGCATTTT.

For this clonotype: A read error may produce the germline difference seen at one junction end. The rearrangement uses TRBV12-3 or TRBV12-4 and TRBJ2-7; the D gene is possibly TRBD2 (5 bases). Matching the DNA end better, TRBJ2-4 makes the J call doubtful. This CDR3 comprises 13 residues. CDR3 bases: TGTGTCAGCATAGGGAGCCCCAAAAACATTCAGTACTTC. As protein: CVSIGSPKNIQYF.

This clonotype was observed a few times. This chain uses TRBV7-6 with TRBJ2-7; TRBD2 aligns across 10 bases. The CDR3 has 15 residues. Germline CDR1 SGHVS, CDR2 FNYEAQ. With 5 bases clipped from V and 5 bases from J, the junction kept 9 bases outside the gene matches. CDR3 DNA sequence: TGTGCCAGCAGCCGGCTAGCGGGAGTCCCCCACGAGCAGTACTTC. Its protein is CASSRLAGVPHEQYF. The complete variable domain, with remaining parts taken from reference TRBV7-6 and TRBJ2-7, reads GAGVSQSPRYKVTKRGQDVALRCDPISGHVSLYWYRQALGQGPEFLTYFNYEAQQDKSGLPNDRFSAERPEGSISTLTIQRTEQRDSAMYRCASSRLAGVPHEQYFGPGTRLTVT.

This clonotype occurred many times. The genes are TRBV7-9 and TRBJ2-3; D gene ambiguous. From germline, CDR1 is SEHNR and CDR2 FQNEAQ (reference sequence). This CDR3 is built from 12 residues. Deletions cut 4 bases from V and 5 bases from J, with 7 bases between. CDR3 region: CASSSLGDTQYF. The CDR3 nucleotides read TGTGCCAGCAGCTCTCTGGGAGATACGCAGTATTTT. Looking up the rest from reference TRBV7-9 and TRBJ2-3 gives the full variable domain: DTGVSQNPRHKITKRGQNVTFRCDPISEHNRLYWYRQTLGQGPEFLTYFQNEAQLEKSRLLSDRFSAERPKGSFSTLEIQRTEQGDSAMYLCASSSLGDTQYFGPGTRLTVL.

V gene TRBV5-1 combines with J gene TRBJ1-2; no clear D gene. The CDR3 has 16 amino acids. V lost 4 bases and J 2 bases, leaving 18 bases between the germline ends. CDR1 is SGHRS and CDR2 is YFSETQ in the germline V gene. The CDR3 region is CASSPEPIRANYGYTF. The CDR3 DNA reads as TGCGCCAGCAGCCCGGAGCCGATTCGAGCGAACTATGGCTACACCTTC.

This clonotype has only one observation. The chain has TRBV2 and TRBJ2-5; weak D call: TRBD2 (5 bases). The J call may be faulty, since TRBJ2-7 better matches the DNA end. Germline CDR1 and CDR2: SNHLY and FYNNEI. This CDR3 is 11 amino acids long. CDR3 sequence (DNA): TGTGCCAGCAGGGAGGTCGGCGAGCAGTACTTC. It yields the protein CASREVGEQYF.

This clonotype was detected many times. The CDR3 nucleotides are TGTGCCAGCAGACGAGGCGGGAGTTACGAGCAGTACTTC. Translation gives CASRRGGSYEQYF. V is TRBV28 and J is TRBJ2-7; 7 positions match TRBD2. Germline lookup yields CDR1 MDHEN and CDR2 SYDVKM. Trimming cost V 6 bases and J 4 bases; bases outside gene matches: 6. CDR3 length: 13 residues.

The rearrangement uses TRBV20-1 and TRBJ2-1; 9 bases map to TRBD2. Trimming removed 8 bases from V and 4 bases from J; junction bases left unmatched: 6. The CDR3 extends over 13 amino acids. Germline V lookup: CDR1 DFQATT, CDR2 SNEGSKA (reference sequence). CDR3 nucleotide sequence: TGCAGTCCGCGGGAGGGCCGGTACAATGAGCAGTTCTTC. It codes for CSPREGRYNEQFF.

The chain links TRBV28 to TRBJ1-1; 7 bases fit TRBD1. This CDR3 region has 14 residues. Germline trimming cut 5 bases from V and 6 bases from J; bases unmatched to any gene: 9. Germline assignment: CDR1 MDHEN and CDR2 SYDVKM. CDR3 nucleotide sequence: TGTGCCAGCAGTCCGCAACAGGGGAGGGCTGAAGCTTTCTTT. As protein: CASSPQQGRAEAFF.

This clonotype was seen a single time. The CDR3 coding sequence is TGTGCCAGCAGTTTAAAAGGGTGTGCGAGCAATCAGCCCCAGCATTTT. Its translation is CASSLKGCASNQPQHF. The chain combines TRBV27 with TRBJ1-5; D is unclear. V lost 2 bases and J 1 base, leaving 12 bases between the germline ends. The CDR3 has 16 amino acids. In germline, CDR1 is MNHEY, CDR2 SMNVEV (reference sequence).

This chain connects TRBV20-1 to TRBJ2-3; no clear D. Trimming pared 6 bases from V and 6 bases from J, leaving 10 bases between. CDR1 DFQATT and CDR2 SNEGSKA come from the germline V gene (reference sequence). The CDR3 contains 11 residues. In DNA, the CDR3 is TGCAGTGCCCCCCTGGGTGATACGCAGTATTTT. Its translation: CSAPLGDTQYF.

The CDR3 sequence: CAGGDRAFTDTQYF. CDR3 DNA sequence: TGCGCCGGCGGGGACAGGGCGTTCACAGATACGCAGTATTTT. The rearrangement uses TRBV5-1 and TRBJ2-3, with 9 bases matching TRBD1. Germline CDR1 and CDR2: SGHRS and YFSETQ. The ends lost 10 bases at V and 2 bases at J; junction bases unmatched: 8. The CDR3 is 14 residues long.

J is TRBJ2-5 and V is TRBV7-2, with unresolved D. Germline assignment: CDR1 SGHTA and CDR2 FQGNSA. Between the trimmed V and J ends, which lost 1 base and 11 bases, there was a span of 11 bases. There are 12 residues in the CDR3. The chain's CDR3 is CASSLVPEEQYF. The DNA for the CDR3 is TGTGCCAGCAGCTTAGTCCCGGAAGAGCAGTACTTC.

This sequence joins TRBV7-2 and TRBJ2-2; a possible D gene is TRBD2 (6 bases). The germline CDR1 and CDR2 sequences are SGHTA and FQGNSA. V lost 3 bases to trimming and J lost 4 bases, with 12 bases between them. The CDR3 is 15 amino acids. The CDR3 DNA follows: TGTGCCAGCAGCTTTTGGGACTTGACCACCGGGGAGCTGTTTTTT. Amino acid sequence: CASSFWDLTTGELFF.

V usage is TRBV28 and J usage is TRBJ2-5, with 10 bases fitting TRBD1. The CDR3 covers 13 residues. The germline V gene encodes CDR1 MDHEN and CDR2 SYDVKM. The junction had 7 bases not matched to a gene; V was cut back by 4 bases and J by 11 bases. The CDR3 DNA follows: TGTGCCAGCAGTTGGGGACAGGGGAATGAGCAGTACTTC. This sequence encodes CASSWGQGNEQYF.

V usage is TRBV11-2 and J usage is TRBJ1-2, with TRBD1 identical over 11 bases. The CDR3 loop spans 14 amino acids. With 10 bases clipped from V and 8 bases from J, the junction kept 12 bases outside the gene matches. CDR1 is SGHAT, CDR2 FQNNGV, per germline. The CDR3 bases are TGTGCCACGATAGACCGGACAGGGGGCGAGGGCTACACCTTC. Translation gives CATIDRTGGEGYTF.

This clonotype was seen a few times. The CDR3 reads CASSFTSGYNEQFF. The CDR3 bases are TGTGCCAGCAGTTTCACTAGCGGCTACAATGAGCAGTTCTTC. The genes are TRBV12-3 or TRBV12-4 and TRBJ2-1; 8 nucleotides line up with TRBD2. This CDR3 is built from 14 residues. The J segment lost 3 bases and the V segment lost 3 bases, leaving 1 base of the junction unmatched.